This T cell receptor beta chain is from a study of response to subunit inactivated influenza vaccine. The study's findings and limits: Researchers suggested that each seasonal influenza vaccination recruits few new T cells.

MiXCR was run by TCRdb on the RT-PCR reads, yielding one entry per CDR3 protein. The table lists 450,000 to 600,000 distinct CDR3 sequences, approximately 7.1% of them singletons. A word on this clonotype: The antigen is unknown.

This material consisted of PBMCs from blood, taken approximately 25 months after vaccination. The sequence derives from a man in his fifties or sixties who received an inactivated influenza vaccine.

DNA for the CDR3: TGTGCCAGCAGCCTCGGGACAGGCTCCTACTACGAGCAGTACTTC. Protein product: CASSLGTGSYYEQYF. V usage is TRBV5-4 and J usage is TRBJ2-7; 8 bases are a match to TRBD1. The CDR3 loop spans 15 amino acids. V shed 4 bases and J 3 bases; nucleotides not matched to a gene: 9. The germline gives CDR1 SGHNT, CDR2 YYREEE (reference sequence). Full variable domain (rest looked up from reference TRBV5-4 and TRBJ2-7): ETGVTQSPTHLIKTRGQQVTLRCSSQSGHNTVSWYQQALGQGPQFIFQYYREEENGRGNFPPRFSGLQFPNYSSELNVNALELDDSALYLCASSLGTGSYYEQYFGPGTRLTVT.